This TCR beta chain stems from a study of PD-L1 blockade in urothelial cancer (dated by TCRdb to the late 2010s). About the investigation overall: All patients started therapy in about 2014 and received atezolizumab 1,200 mg intravenously every 3 weeks. Patients had an ECOG performance status of 0 or 1 and had received between 0 and 3 prior chemotherapy regimens. Around 29 patients had pretreatment blood TCR-seq, some 25 had at least one posttreatment blood collection, and some 25 had tumor TCR-seq. Progression-free survival longer than 6 months counted as durable clinical benefit, and TCR features were additionally tested against both progression-free and overall survival. In the same patients who had TCR sequencing, pretreatment tumors also underwent whole exome sequencing and RNA sequencing. Blood samples were analyzed 3 weeks after the start of treatment (second dose) and 6 weeks after the start of treatment. Pretreatment tumor samples and matched peripheral blood, collected serially before and after atezolizumab treatment, underwent TCR sequencing. Blood samples gave a median of about 150,000 T cells and tens of thousands of unique TCRs, with a median clonality of approximately 0.08. Twenty-five of 29 patients were males with bladder-origin urothelial cancer, and about 65% of the roughly 30 reported a prior smoking history. An exploratory multi-omic analysis was conducted of the somatic, immune and clinical correlates of response to PD-L1 blockade with atezolizumab in urothelial cancer. Durable clinical benefit was achieved by nine patients but not by the remaining 20. The paper's findings and limits, for the study overall: A pretreatment peripheral blood TCR clonality below the median was linked to improved progression-free and overall survival. Patients with durable benefit showed greater expansion of tumor-associated TCR clones in peripheral blood 3 weeks after starting treatment (n ≈ 21, p = 0.022). Small sample size (n ≈ 29) and many exploratory analyses mean the results are intended to be hypothesis-generating.

The germline V and J ends show losses of 7 bases and 0 bases respectively, and no gene match explains 7 bases of the junction. As encoded in the germline V gene, CDR1 is SNHLY while CDR2 is FYNNEI. The CDR3 starts with the cysteine, ends with the phenylalanine, and has 15 residues. The entry retains the CDR3 DNA only, 45 bases that are in frame from base 1. The sample's time point label, decoded: peripheral blood 6 weeks after treatment start. A total of some 30 patients with locally advanced or metastatic urothelial carcinoma, treated at Memorial Sloan Kettering on a trial protocol, made up the cohort. Peripheral blood mononuclear cells were collected pretreatment and during treatment, with between 1 and 8 total time points per patient. The Qiagen DNeasy Blood extraction kit was used to purify genomic DNA from total PBMCs and tumor samples. Collected pretreatment and during treatment, PBMCs were isolated and stored as previously described.

As concerns this clone: Its antigen has not been determined. Per-base qualities were not stored, and no clone one base away is much larger.

Synthetic TCR analog templates were spiked into each PCR so that absolute template abundance could be estimated from read counts. The immunoSEQ assay used bias-controlled V and J gene primers to amplify TCRbeta CDR3 regions from genomic DNA. Sequencing of rearranged TCRbeta segments was performed at approximately 20X coverage. From the authors' description of their analysis: Sequencing errors were corrected by clustering, and CDR3s were annotated against IMGT so that V, D and J genes could be assigned. Downstream analyses used only productive TCRbeta rearrangements and left out out-of-frame or stop-codon sequences. Clonality was computed as one minus Shannon entropy normalized by the log of the number of unique productive sequences. Clones differing between time points or between blood and tumor were identified using Fisher's exact test with Benjamini-Hochberg correction, with an adjusted p below 0.01 applied as the threshold. TCRdb mirrors the immuneACCESS table, restricted to in-frame sequences. Some clones are absent from its copies; in checked studies, under half trace to an unresolved V gene, and the reason for the others is unknown. The V and J calls and the clone size are those of that table, but D and trimming were determined from the DNA. The sample contains around 50,000 clones, around 85% of them found a single time. Clones ranked in the top ten supply approximately 2% of the sample.

This TCR derives from a middle-aged man with urothelial cancer. The chain employs TRBV2 and TRBJ2-3; 7 central nucleotides agree with TRBD2. The specimen comprised PBMCs, sampled around atezolizumab (anti-PD-L1) treatment. The DNA reads TGTGCCAGCATAGGAGGCGGGAGAAGCACAGATACGCAGTATTTT. The resulting protein is CASIGGGRSTDTQYF.